Each of the 15 T cell receptor beta chains below was sequenced from the same sample in a study of early T cells in non-severe SARS-CoV-2 infection. TCRdb passed the 5' RACE reads through MiXCR, listing each CDR3 protein once. Of about 29,000 distinct CDR3 sequences in the sample, 4.5% to 5% are singletons; the top ten hold 5.5% to 7.5%. The sample taken for sequencing was whole blood. The receptor set was obtained from an adult who was a healthcare worker with PCR-confirmed SARS-CoV-2 infection or an uninfected control (not recorded which).

CDR3 bases: TGCAGCGTCCAGGGGAGGTACGAGCAGTACTTC. It translates to CSVQGRYEQYF. This sequence joins TRBV29-1 and TRBJ2-7; D possibly uses TRBD1 or TRBD2 (6 bases each). The CDR3 length is 11 residues. V was shortened by 6 bases and J by 4 bases, with 10 bases between the two germline ends. Germline V gene data show CDR1 as SQVTM and CDR2 as ANQGSEA.

In its sample, this clonotype was seen many times. The rearrangement links TRBV7-2 to TRBJ2-7, with 11 nucleotides matching TRBD2. Unmatched junction bases numbered 9, after V lost 4 bases and J lost 4 bases. The germline gives CDR1 SGHTA, CDR2 FQGNSA. This CDR3 region has 16 residues. The CDR3 sequence: CASSSMSSGRRYEQYF. CDR3 bases: TGTGCCAGCAGCTCCATGTCTAGCGGGAGGAGGTACGAGCAGTACTTC.

This CDR3 is CATSTRASDEQFF. CDR3 DNA: TGTGCCACCAGCACCCGGGCTAGCGATGAGCAGTTCTTC. The chain combines TRBV15 with TRBJ2-1; perhaps TRBD2 as D (6 bases). From germline, CDR1 is LNHNV and CDR2 YYDKDF (reference sequence). V gave up 4 bases and J gave up 8 bases, with 12 bases separating them. The CDR3 sequence is 13 residues long.

This clonotype was seen repeatedly, ten times or more. The V gene is TRBV9, the J gene TRBJ2-3; TRBD1 matches at 9 bases. The V gene's germline CDR1 is SGDLS and CDR2 YYNGEE. The CDR3 is 16 residues long. V lost 1 base to trimming and J lost 5 bases; unmatched junction nucleotides: 8. CDR3 sequence: CASSVLLQGAGDTQYF. CDR3 DNA: TGTGCCAGCAGCGTACTACTACAGGGGGCAGGAGATACGCAGTATTTT.

The sample holds many counts of this clonotype. The chain is built from TRBV5-1 and TRBJ2-5, with 10 bases fitting TRBD2. Germline V lookup: CDR1 SGHRS, CDR2 YFSETQ. The J segment lost 2 bases and the V segment lost 4 bases, leaving 5 bases of the junction unmatched. The CDR3 is 15 residues long. The CDR3 region has the DNA TGCGCCAGCAGCACCGGACTAGCGGAACAAGAGACCCAGTACTTC. Its translation: CASSTGLAEQETQYF.

Ten or more counts support this clonotype. The J gene is TRBJ1-6, the V gene TRBV7-9, with D possibly matching TRBD1 (6 bases). With 4 bases removed from V and 14 bases from J, the gap between germline ends came to 15 bases. The CDR3 sequence is 13 residues long. Germline CDR1 and CDR2: SEHNR and FQNEAQ (reference sequence). The CDR3 nucleotides are TGTGCCAGCAGCTCCACGGGGGCTCGGGCCCTCCACTTT. Residues: CASSSTGARALHF.

This clonotype appeared many times. The rearrangement uses TRBV29-1 and TRBJ2-7; perhaps D is TRBD1 or TRBD2 (6 bases each). Germline V gene sequence: CDR1 SQVTM, CDR2 ANQGSEA. V lost 4 bases and J lost 2, with 15 bases in between. The CDR3 covers 14 residues. The CDR3 loop reads CSVAGGSAAYEQYF. As DNA, the CDR3 is TGCAGCGTTGCCGGGGGCTCCGCCGCCTACGAGCAGTACTTC.

The table lists this clonotype with many counts. V gene TRBV10-3 combines with J gene TRBJ1-3; D is uncertain. The germline V gene encodes CDR1 ENHRY and CDR2 SYGVKD. This CDR3 is 14 amino acids long. The V gene lost 7 bases and the J gene lost 3 bases, with 13 bases spanning the gap. The CDR3, as DNA: TGTGCCATCACGCGGGCGGGAGGTGGAAACACCATATATTTT. Residues: CAITRAGGGNTIYF.

This clonotype was observed a few times. The chain joins TRBV6-1 to TRBJ2-5, with D possibly matching TRBD1 (5 bases). Trimming removed 6 bases at V and 0 bases at J, with 11 bases between. Germline CDR1 reads MNHNS; CDR2 reads SASEGT. The CDR3 totals 14 residues. The CDR3 DNA follows: TGTGCCAGCAGGGAGACAGTTTACCAAGAGACCCAGTACTTC. Its translation: CASRETVYQETQYF.

Many counts were recorded for this clonotype. The J gene is TRBJ2-3, the V gene TRBV5-1, with TRBD2 matching over 8 bases. The CDR3 is 16 amino acids. Germline trimming cut 0 bases from V and 4 bases from J; bases unmatched to any gene: 7. CDR1 and CDR2 from the germline V gene are SGHRS and YFSETQ. The CDR3 loop reads CASSLEPAGVADTQYF. CDR3 nucleotide sequence: TGCGCCAGCAGCTTGGAACCAGCGGGAGTGGCAGATACGCAGTATTTT. The full variable domain, its missing parts supplied by reference TRBV5-1 and TRBJ2-3, is KAGVTQTPRYLIKTRGQQVTLSCSPISGHRSVSWYQQTPGQGLQFLFEYFSETQRNKGNFPGRFSGRQFSNSRSEMNVSTLELGDSALYLCASSLEPAGVADTQYFGPGTRLTVL.

The table lists this clonotype with many counts. The chain combines TRBV5-1 with TRBJ2-7; D tentatively reads TRBD1 or TRBD2 (5 bases each). The CDR3 contains 16 residues. Deletions cut 0 bases from V and 0 bases from J, with 13 bases between. Germline V gene data show CDR1 as SGHRS and CDR2 as YFSETQ. DNA for the CDR3: TGCGCCAGCAGCTTGGACCCAATGGGGACCTCCTACGAGCAGTACTTC. As protein: CASSLDPMGTSYEQYF.

A few counts support this clonotype. The chain recombines TRBV12-3 or TRBV12-4 with TRBJ2-4; TRBD2 agrees at 7 bases. The CDR3 consists of 13 residues. V lost 2 bases to trimming and J lost 7 bases; unmatched junction nucleotides: 2. The CDR3 nucleotides are TGTGCCAGCAGTTTAACCGGGGGGAACATTCAGTACTTC. It specifies CASSLTGGNIQYF.

This clonotype was observed many times. J is TRBJ2-3 and V is TRBV12-3 or TRBV12-4; 8 nucleotides match TRBD2. Trimming removed 6 bases from V and 0 bases from J; junction bases left unmatched: 5. The CDR3 length is 15 residues. The CDR3 sequence: CASRVTSGSTDTQYF. In DNA, the CDR3 is TGTGCCAGCAGAGTCACTAGCGGTAGCACAGATACGCAGTATTTT.

In this sample, this clonotype turned up many times. Its ends do not fully match the called genes, so a read error is possible. The chain combines TRBV13 with TRBJ2-3, with 14 bases lining up with TRBD2. CDR3 size: 17 residues. CDR1 is PRHDT and CDR2 is FYEKMQ in the germline V gene (reference sequence). CDR3 loop: CASSWTSGGPLTVTQYF. In DNA form, the CDR3 reads TGTGCCAGCAGCTGGACTAGCGGGGGGCCCCTGACAGTTACGCAGTATTTT.

Many counts were recorded for this clonotype. V is TRBV5-5 and J is TRBJ1-6, with D perhaps TRBD1 (5 bases). Trimming removed 0 bases from V and 7 bases from J, with 8 bases in between. The CDR3 runs to 14 residues. Germline lookup yields CDR1 SGHKS and CDR2 YYEKEE (reference sequence). The CDR3 protein is CASSLGTPNSPLHF. In DNA form, the CDR3 reads TGTGCCAGCAGCTTGGGGACACCGAATTCACCCCTCCACTTT. The entire variable domain, with the rest obtained from reference TRBV5-5 and TRBJ1-6, is as follows: DAGVTQSPTHLIKTRGQQVTLRCSPISGHKSVSWYQQVLGQGPQFIFQYYEKEERGRGNFPDRFSARQFPNYSSELNVNALLLGDSALYLCASSLGTPNSPLHFGNGTRLTVT.